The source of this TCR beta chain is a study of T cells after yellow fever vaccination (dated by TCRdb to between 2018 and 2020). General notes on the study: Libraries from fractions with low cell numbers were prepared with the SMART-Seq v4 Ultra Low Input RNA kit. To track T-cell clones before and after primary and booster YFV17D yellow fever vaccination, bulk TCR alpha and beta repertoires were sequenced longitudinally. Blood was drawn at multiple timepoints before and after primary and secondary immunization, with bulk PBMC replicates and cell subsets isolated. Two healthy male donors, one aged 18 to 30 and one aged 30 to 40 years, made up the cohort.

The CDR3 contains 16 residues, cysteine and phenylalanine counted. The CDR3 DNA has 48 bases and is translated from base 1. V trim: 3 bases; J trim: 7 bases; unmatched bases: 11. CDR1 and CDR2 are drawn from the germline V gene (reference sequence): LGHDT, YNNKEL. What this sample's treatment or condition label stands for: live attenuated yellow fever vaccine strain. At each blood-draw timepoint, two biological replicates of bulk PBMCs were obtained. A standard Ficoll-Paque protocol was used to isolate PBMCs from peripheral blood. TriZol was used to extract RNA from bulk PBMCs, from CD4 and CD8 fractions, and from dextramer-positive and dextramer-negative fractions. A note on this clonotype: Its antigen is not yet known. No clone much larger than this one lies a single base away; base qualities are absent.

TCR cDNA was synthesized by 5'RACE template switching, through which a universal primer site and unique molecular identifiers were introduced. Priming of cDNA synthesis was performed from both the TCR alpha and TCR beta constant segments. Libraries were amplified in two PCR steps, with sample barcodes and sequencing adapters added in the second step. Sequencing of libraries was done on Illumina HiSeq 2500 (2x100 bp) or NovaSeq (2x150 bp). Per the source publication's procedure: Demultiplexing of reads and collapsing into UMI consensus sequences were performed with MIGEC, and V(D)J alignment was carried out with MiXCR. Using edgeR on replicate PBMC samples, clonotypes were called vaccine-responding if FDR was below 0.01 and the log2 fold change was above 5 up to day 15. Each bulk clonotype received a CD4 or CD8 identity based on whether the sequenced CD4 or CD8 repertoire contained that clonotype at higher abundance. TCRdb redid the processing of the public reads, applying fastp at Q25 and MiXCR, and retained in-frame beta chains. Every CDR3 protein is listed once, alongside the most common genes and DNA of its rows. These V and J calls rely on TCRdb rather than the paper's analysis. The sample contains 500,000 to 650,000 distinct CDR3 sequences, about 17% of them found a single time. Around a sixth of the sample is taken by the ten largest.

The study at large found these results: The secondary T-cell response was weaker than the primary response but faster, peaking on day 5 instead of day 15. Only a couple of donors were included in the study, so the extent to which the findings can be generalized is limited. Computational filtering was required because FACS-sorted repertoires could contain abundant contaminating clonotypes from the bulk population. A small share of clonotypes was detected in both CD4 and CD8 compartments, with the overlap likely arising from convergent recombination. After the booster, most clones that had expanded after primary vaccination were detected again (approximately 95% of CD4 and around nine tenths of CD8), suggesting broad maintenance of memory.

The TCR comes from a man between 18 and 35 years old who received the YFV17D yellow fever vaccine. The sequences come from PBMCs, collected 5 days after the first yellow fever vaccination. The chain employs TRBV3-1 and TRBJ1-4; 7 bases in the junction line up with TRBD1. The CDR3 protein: CASSHSDIRGSEKLFF. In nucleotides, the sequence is TGTGCCAGCAGCCACTCCGATATCAGGGGGAGTGAAAAACTGTTTTTT.